Shown below are 9 T cell receptor beta chains from a single sample sequenced in a study of breast tumors, draining lymph nodes, adjacent tissues listed by TCRdb under 2016. Library method: multiplex PCR. Sequencing instrument: Illumina HiSeq 2000. In TCRdb, the public reads were trimmed at Q25 with fastp and aligned with MiXCR, with productive beta chains retained. One record per CDR3 amino acid sequence lists the most common genes and DNA. This sample is represented by 180,000 or so distinct CDR3 sequences; 25% to 40% of them were singletons. 4% to 4.5% of the sample is taken by the ten largest. The axillary draining lymph nodes of breast cancer patients were the source of the lymph node samples. The sequencing input was axillary lymph node tissue. Receptor source: a female donor with breast cancer. Some clones in this sample may be carry-over from other donors' samples.

This clonotype was seen many times. The chain has TRBV7-9 and TRBJ2-3; D remains ambiguous. The CDR3 length is 13 residues. V lost 6 bases, J lost 2 bases, and 9 bases lay in between. CDR1 and CDR2 (germline): SEHNR, FQNEAQ (reference sequence). DNA for the CDR3: TGTGCCAGCAGATTAAGGGACACAGATACGCAGTATTTT. This codes for CASRLRDTDTQYF. Supplemented by reference TRBV7-9 and TRBJ2-3, the full variable domain reads DTGVSQNPRHKITKRGQNVTFRCDPISEHNRLYWYRQTLGQGPEFLTYFQNEAQLEKSRLLSDRFSAERPKGSFSTLEIQRTEQGDSAMYLCASRLRDTDTQYFGPGTRLTVL.

This chain links TRBV20-1 with TRBJ1-6; 11 bases are a match to TRBD1. There are 14 residues in the CDR3. The germline CDR1 and CDR2 sequences are DFQATT and SNEGSKA (reference sequence). After removal of 6 bases from V and 8 bases from J, the junction contained 6 bases not matched to a gene. In DNA, the CDR3 is TGCAGTGCACGGACAGGGGGCGGCGATTCACCCCTCCACTTT. This translates into CSARTGGGDSPLHF.

This clonotype was counted a single time. This chain links TRBV2 with TRBJ1-1, with a weak D call TRBD1 (5 bases). V was clipped by 6 bases and J by 6 bases, with 14 bases between them. Germline values: CDR1 SNHLY, CDR2 FYNNEI. The CDR3 runs to 13 residues. The CDR3 DNA is TGTGCCAGCAGGGGGACCGGATGGGCTGAAGCTTTCTTT. Protein product: CASRGTGWAEAFF.

This clonotype was observed many times. The V call is TRBV9, the J call TRBJ2-1; D ambiguous. The CDR3 has 14 residues. V lost 3 bases, J lost 4 bases, and 11 bases lay in between. The germline V gene encodes CDR1 SGDLS and CDR2 YYNGEE. The CDR3 DNA reads TGTGCCAGCAGCGATGGGATGGTATACAATGAGCAGTTCTTC. Translated, it gives CASSDGMVYNEQFF.

This clonotype has at least ten counts. The V gene is TRBV7-2, the J gene TRBJ1-3; D not certain. CDR3 length equals 17 residues. Germline V gene sequence: CDR1 SGHTA, CDR2 FQGNSA. V was trimmed by 0 bases and J by 0 bases, leaving 12 bases between them. CDR3 loop: CASSLASARTSGNTIYF. In nucleotides, the CDR3 is TGTGCCAGCAGCTTAGCTTCGGCCAGGACCTCTGGAAACACCATATATTTT.

The chain carries TRBV12-3 or TRBV12-4 and TRBJ1-1; D perhaps matches TRBD1 (6 bases). V shed 3 bases and J shed 0 bases, with 11 bases lying between them. The length of the CDR3 is 15 residues. CDR3 residues: CASSLAGGMNTEAFF. In DNA form, the CDR3 reads TGTGCCAGCAGTTTGGCCGGGGGCATGAACACTGAAGCTTTCTTT.

This clonotype was seen ten or more times. The genes are TRBV6-6 and TRBJ1-5; maybe TRBD1 (6 bases). The germline V gene encodes CDR1 MNHNY and CDR2 SVGAGI (reference sequence). The CDR3 length is 14 residues. Trimming took 2 bases from V and 10 from J, leaving 15 bases between them. The CDR3 sequence: CASSYGGGSRPQHF. The CDR3 coding sequence is TGTGCCAGCAGTTACGGAGGGGGGTCAAGACCCCAGCATTTT.

This clonotype has ten or more counts. The chain carries TRBV9 and TRBJ2-1, with 9 bases aligning to TRBD2. Germline V lookup: CDR1 SGDLS, CDR2 YYNGEE. The CDR3 is 15 residues long. V lost 0 bases and J lost 7; bases outside the gene matches: 5. CDR3 nucleotides: TGTGCCAGCAGCGTAGCGCGAGGACTAGCGAATGAGCAGTTCTTC. It yields the protein CASSVARGLANEQFF.

This clonotype appeared many times. This chain uses TRBV14 with TRBJ2-3; 10 nucleotides match TRBD2. Looked up from germline, CDR1 is SGHDN and CDR2 is FVKESK. This CDR3 is built from 17 residues. V gave up 3 bases and J gave up 1 base; unmatched junction bases: 7. CDR3 in DNA: TGTGCCAGCAGCCATCTCGGAACTAGCGGGGGCACAGATACGCAGTATTTT. Encoded protein: CASSHLGTSGGTDTQYF.